This T cell receptor beta chain is from a study of spatial heterogeneity in lung cancer. This clonotype was seen a handful of times. Its antigen is unidentified. The time point here: sample taken at primary tumor resection. The CDR3 totals 15 residues. Unmatched junction bases numbered 8, after V lost 10 bases and J lost 7 bases. Individually, TCR cDNA molecules were each labelled with a unique molecular identifier. TCRdb re-called the 5' RACE reads through MiXCR, storing one row per CDR3 protein. Of 5,000 to 5,500 distinct CDR3 sequences in the sample, roughly 8.1% were seen once. Study-wide findings and caveats: Counts of expanded alpha and beta TCRs within tumors tracked the tumor nonsynonymous mutation count.

The specimen comprised lung tumor tissue, sampled at surgery. This clonotype was obtained from a male donor with early-stage non-small cell lung cancer. J is TRBJ2-1 and V is TRBV12-3 or TRBV12-4, with 15 bases aligning to TRBD2. Written as DNA, the CDR3 is TGTGCCACCAGGACTAGCGGGGGGGTAGGTAATGAGCAGTTCTTC. Translated, it gives CATRTSGGVGNEQFF.